This T cell receptor beta chain comes out of a study of T-cell reconstitution after alpha-beta-depleted transplantation in children. CDR1 is DFQATT and CDR2 is SNEGSKA in the germline V gene (reference sequence). The J segment lost 10 bases and the V segment lost 5 bases, leaving 11 bases of the junction unmatched. This CDR3 has 14 amino acids. This clonotype was seen repeatedly, ten times or more. The TCRbeta library was prepared with unique molecular identifiers. TCRdb re-called the PCR reads with MiXCR, one entry per CDR3 protein. This table has around 450,000 distinct CDR3 sequences, 10% appearing once.

The input for sequencing was PBMCs, taken before TCRalphabeta/CD19-depleted stem cell transplant. This chain uses TRBV20-1 with TRBJ1-6; 7 positions agree with TRBD1. This TCR came from a child under 10 years old with inherited bone marrow failure, due to receive a stem cell transplant. CDR3 residues: CSAGDGYRGSPLHF. CDR3 nucleotides: TGCAGTGCTGGTGATGGGTACAGGGGCTCACCCCTCCACTTT.